This T cell receptor (beta chain) is from a study of a mutant IDH1 vaccine in newly diagnosed glioma. A note on this clone: Its antigen is unknown.

Time point indicated: week 23, last vaccination. Topical imiquimod accompanied each vaccine dose, which consisted of 300 ug of mutant IDH1 20-mer peptide. Using immunoSEQ multiplex PCR, the repertoire was profiled, and TCRdb retains in-frame clones only, with some absent. The sample carries tens of thousands of clones, approximately 90% recorded once. The sequenced sample was PBMCs, obtained from a glioma patient whose treatment included an IDH1 peptide vaccine. This clonotype originated in a middle-aged man with glioma.

This CDR3 reads CASSLSRDRLKAQYF. CDR3 bases: TGTGCCAGCAGTTTAAGTAGGGACAGGCTAAAGGCGCAGTACTTC. The chain employs TRBV28 and TRBJ2-7; 8 bases agree with TRBD1. The CDR3 is 15 residues long. CDR1 is MDHEN, CDR2 SYDVKM, per germline. The V and J ends lost 2 bases and 9 bases, in that order; junction bases with no gene match: 12.